These 31 T cell receptor beta chains were sequenced from one sample in a study of T-cell reconstitution after alpha-beta-depleted transplantation in children. Preparation of the TCRbeta library involved a method that used unique molecular identifiers. TCRdb fed the PCR reads into MiXCR, producing one record per CDR3 protein. The sample has 95,000 to 120,000 distinct CDR3 sequences, about 6% seen once. Here the sequenced sample was PBMCs, mostly from graft donor cells, taken 360 days after TCRalphabeta/CD19-depleted stem cell transplant. Receptors were obtained from a male patient under 10 years old who had a stem cell transplant for acute lymphoblastic leukemia, so the T cells may come from the graft donor.

This rearrangement joins TRBV5-6 to TRBJ2-2, with unresolved D. Trimming removed 4 bases from V and 0 bases from J, with 13 bases in between. The CDR3 sequence is 16 residues long. Per the germline V gene, CDR1 is SGHDT and CDR2 is YYEEEE. In DNA form, the CDR3 reads TGTGCCAGCAGCCCCGGGCGCTACGCGAACACCGGGGAGCTGTTTTTT. This sequence encodes CASSPGRYANTGELFF.

This chain connects TRBV25-1 to TRBJ2-1; TRBD2 agrees at 10 bases. The CDR3 sequence is 20 residues long. V gave up 2 bases and J gave up 3 bases; unmatched junction bases: 16. From germline, CDR1 is MGHDK and CDR2 SYGVNS. The CDR3, as DNA: TGTGCCAGCAGTGAAGGGAGTGGTGGGACTAGCGTCTTCATCTACAATGAGCAGTTCTTC. Protein product: CASSEGSGGTSVFIYNEQFF.

V usage is TRBV20-1 and J usage is TRBJ2-1; 8 nucleotides match TRBD1. The germline gives CDR1 DFQATT, CDR2 SNEGSKA (reference sequence). The CDR3 is made up of 13 amino acids. CDR3 nucleotides: TGCAGGGGAACACAGGGGGTTCCCTCTGGGCAGTTCTTC. Its translation is CRGTQGVPSGQFF.

The table lists this clonotype with a few counts. This chain links TRBV30 with TRBJ1-5; no reliable D call. Trimming left V 3 bases short and J 9 bases short, with 12 bases between. The CDR3 has 12 residues. Germline lookup yields CDR1 GTSNPN and CDR2 SVGIG (reference sequence). The DNA for the CDR3 is TGTGCCTGGAGCGTAGCGGTGGGGCCCCAGCATTTT. Protein sequence: CAWSVAVGPQHF.

Many counts were recorded for this clonotype. This chain connects TRBV15 to TRBJ2-3; D unclear. CDR3 size: 15 residues. Germline V CDR1 and CDR2: LNHNV, YYDKDF (reference sequence). V was shortened by 3 bases and J by 2 bases, with 12 bases between the two germline ends. The CDR3 loop is CATSSDALNTDTQYF. The CDR3 DNA reads as TGTGCCACCAGCAGCGACGCCCTAAACACAGATACGCAGTATTTT.

This clonotype was counted a few times. CDR3 protein: CAIRTGTGNTGELFF. The CDR3, as DNA: TGTGCCATCAGAACCGGGACAGGTAACACCGGGGAGCTGTTTTTT. The chain recombines TRBV10-3 with TRBJ2-2; TRBD1 matches at 8 bases. The V segment lost 6 bases and the J segment 2 bases; nucleotides outside the gene matches: 5. From germline, CDR1 is ENHRY and CDR2 SYGVKD. This CDR3 spans 15 amino acids.

This clonotype was observed a few times. This chain uses TRBV28 with TRBJ2-3; D may be TRBD2 (5 bases). Looked up from germline, CDR1 is MDHEN and CDR2 is SYDVKM. Deletions cut 7 bases from V and 3 bases from J, with 14 bases between. The CDR3 has 14 residues. The CDR3 sequence: CASTSMRVTDTQYF. For the CDR3, the DNA is TGTGCCAGCACCTCGATGAGGGTTACAGATACGCAGTATTTT.

This clonotype was detected many times. This chain joins TRBV9 and TRBJ2-3, with D uncertain. Trimming removed 3 bases at V and 2 bases at J, with 10 bases between. The germline V gene encodes CDR1 SGDLS and CDR2 YYNGEE. The CDR3 extends over 14 amino acids. The CDR3 loop is CASSASQNTDTQYF. The DNA for the CDR3 is TGTGCCAGCAGCGCCTCACAGAACACAGATACGCAGTATTTT.

This clonotype was counted ten times or more. V is TRBV28 and J is TRBJ2-1; 7 bases match TRBD1. The CDR3 extends over 14 amino acids. After removal of 4 bases from V and 4 bases from J, the junction contained 4 bases not matched to a gene. Germline V gene data show CDR1 as MDHEN and CDR2 as SYDVKM. The DNA for the CDR3 is TGTGCCAGCAGTTCGGGGACAGTATACAATGAGCAGTTCTTC. Translated: CASSSGTVYNEQFF.

This clonotype was seen a few times. The rearrangement joins TRBV30 to TRBJ1-2; maybe TRBD1 (6 bases). Trimming removed 1 base from V and 3 bases from J, with 6 bases in between. Germline values: CDR1 GTSNPN, CDR2 SVGIG (reference sequence). This CDR3 contains 12 residues. CDR3 sequence reads: CAWSEGDYGYTF. The CDR3 bases are TGTGCCTGGAGTGAGGGGGACTATGGCTACACCTTC.

This clonotype has ten or more counts. The V call is TRBV5-1, the J call TRBJ1-5; D gene uncertain. Trimming left V 0 bases short and J 5 bases short, with 9 bases between. This CDR3 has 14 amino acids. CDR1 is SGHRS, CDR2 YFSETQ, per germline. The CDR3 is CASSLEPEDQPQHF. In DNA, the CDR3 is TGCGCCAGCAGCTTGGAACCGGAGGATCAGCCCCAGCATTTT.

In this sample, this clonotype turned up many times. The gene calls are TRBV7-9 and TRBJ2-7; the D call may be TRBD1 or TRBD2 (5 bases each). CDR3 length equals 14 residues. CDR1 SEHNR and CDR2 FQNEAQ come from the germline V gene (reference sequence). Trimming shortened V by 3 bases and J by 4 bases, and 13 bases separated the two germline ends. CDR3 DNA sequence: TGTGCCAGCAGCTTCCTGGGGGTCGGTTACGAGCAGTACTTC. This sequence encodes CASSFLGVGYEQYF.

This clonotype was counted at least ten times. This chain joins TRBV5-1 and TRBJ2-7; 7 positions match TRBD1. Per germline, CDR1 SGHRS and CDR2 YFSETQ. There are 13 residues in the CDR3. V trimming: 2 bases; J trimming: 3 bases; junction bases outside the gene matches: 2. CDR3 protein: CASSFGQDYEQYF. As DNA, the CDR3 is TGCGCCAGCAGCTTCGGACAGGACTACGAGCAGTACTTC.

There are many counts of this clonotype. This chain links TRBV29-1 with TRBJ2-3; 10 positions agree with TRBD2. Trimming at V came to 6 bases and at J to 4 bases, leaving 7 bases not matched to a gene. Germline V gene sequence: CDR1 SQVTM, CDR2 ANQGSEA. The CDR3 consists of 14 residues. The DNA of the CDR3 is TGCAGCGTCCCGGGACTAGCGTTCTCAGATACGCAGTATTTT. Protein product: CSVPGLAFSDTQYF.

This clonotype has more than one count but fewer than ten. The CDR3, as DNA: TGTGCCAGCAGTCCCGGGACAGGGGGCGGCGAGCAGTACTTC. It encodes CASSPGTGGGEQYF. V is TRBV6-1 and J is TRBJ2-7; 12 bases are shared with TRBD1. V trimming: 5 bases; J trimming: 6 bases; junction bases outside the gene matches: 5. The CDR3 is 14 amino acids. Germline CDR1 is MNHNS and CDR2 is SASEGT.

Many counts were recorded for this clonotype. V usage is TRBV4-2 and J usage is TRBJ2-2; no reliable D call. The germline V and J ends were trimmed by 0 bases and 9 bases, with 8 bases remaining between them. CDR3 size: 13 residues. Looked up from germline, CDR1 is LGHNA and CDR2 is YNFKEQ. As DNA, the CDR3 is TGTGCCAGCAGCCAAGAAGAAGGGCGGGAGCTGTTTTTT. Its protein product is CASSQEEGRELFF.

This clonotype has a count of ten or more. V gene TRBV29-1 combines with J gene TRBJ1-4; D gene uncertain. Trimming removed 3 bases from V and 8 bases from J, with 10 bases in between. This CDR3 comprises 12 residues. The germline gives CDR1 SQVTM, CDR2 ANQGSEA. CDR3 bases: TGCAGCGTTGACGTTTTAGAGGAAAAACTGTTTTTT. This codes for CSVDVLEEKLFF.

This clonotype was detected many times. This chain connects TRBV2 to TRBJ2-7; no clear D gene. Trimming removed 9 bases at V and 2 bases at J, with 11 bases between. The CDR3 length is 12 residues. Germline V gene data show CDR1 as SNHLY and CDR2 as FYNNEI. The CDR3 bases are TGTGCCAGTCTCGCCGGGCCCTACGAGCAGTACTTC. It specifies CASLAGPYEQYF.

This rearrangement joins TRBV10-2 to TRBJ2-7; D is unresolved. The germline V gene encodes CDR1 WSHSY and CDR2 SAAADI. This CDR3 contains 12 residues. Trimming left V 7 bases short and J 0 bases short, with 7 bases between. CDR3 loop: CASIASSYEQYF. The CDR3 DNA is TGCGCCAGCATAGCCAGCTCCTACGAGCAGTACTTC.

This clonotype has only a few counts. The V call is TRBV6-4, the J call TRBJ2-3; TRBD2 matches 8 bases. Losses at the gene ends were 2 bases for V and 1 base for J; bases not matched to a gene: 2. The CDR3 contains 15 residues. The germline V gene encodes CDR1 MRHNA and CDR2 SNTAGT. As DNA, the CDR3 is TGTGCCAGCAGTGACCCGACTAGCGGCACAGATACGCAGTATTTT. Encoded protein: CASSDPTSGTDTQYF.

This clonotype has a count of ten or more. The chain uses TRBV12-3 or TRBV12-4 and TRBJ2-4, with no clear D. Trimming pared 5 bases from V and 6 bases from J, leaving 8 bases between. This CDR3 has 12 residues. The CDR3 DNA is TGTGCCAGCAGTCTTCGTACAAACATTCAGTACTTC. Protein product: CASSLRTNIQYF.

Points on this clonotype: A much bigger clone sits one base away, suggesting this may be a read error. The chain links TRBV9 to TRBJ2-3, with 11 bases identical to TRBD2. V dropped 4 bases and J dropped 2; count of bases not matched to a gene: 3. The germline V gene encodes CDR1 SGDLS and CDR2 YYNGEE. The CDR3 length is 15 residues. CDR3 protein: CASSLGLAATDTQYF. The CDR3 nucleotides read TGTGCCAGCAGCCTGGGACTAGCGGCCACAGATACGCAGTATTTT.

This clonotype was seen at least ten times. The chain carries TRBV9 and TRBJ2-4; D may correspond to TRBD1 or TRBD2 (5 bases each). This CDR3 is built from 13 residues. Germline V lookup: CDR1 SGDLS, CDR2 YYNGEE. V dropped 4 bases and J dropped 6 bases, with 11 bases sitting between them. The CDR3 loop reads CASSPGTLNIQYF. The CDR3, as DNA: TGTGCCAGCAGCCCTGGGACCCTAAACATTCAGTACTTC. Together with reference TRBV9 and TRBJ2-4, the CDR3 gives the full variable domain: DSGVTQTPKHLITATGQRVTLRCSPRSGDLSVYWYQQSLDQGLQFLIQYYNGEERAKGNILERFSAQQFPDLHSELNLSSLELGDSALYFCASSPGTLNIQYFGAGTRLSVL.

The rearrangement joins TRBV27 to TRBJ2-7; D unclear. The length of the CDR3 is 14 residues. Trimming stripped 6 bases from V and 3 bases from J, with 15 bases between. In germline, CDR1 is MNHEY, CDR2 SMNVEV (reference sequence). The CDR3 nucleotides read TGTGCCAGCAGCACCAGGAGTCCCCTCTACGAGCAGTACTTC. This translates into CASSTRSPLYEQYF.

A few counts support this clonotype. The chain is built from TRBV4-1 and TRBJ1-1, with D unclear. V was cut by 4 bases and J by 4 bases, with 16 bases left in between. This CDR3 spans 15 amino acids. Germline loops: CDR1 MGHRA, CDR2 YSYEKL. CDR3 amino acids: CASSLGEGRFTEAFF. In nucleotides, the CDR3 is TGCGCCAGCAGCCTGGGAGAGGGAAGGTTCACTGAAGCTTTCTTT.

Ten or more counts support this clonotype. The genes are TRBV12-3 or TRBV12-4 and TRBJ2-5; possibly TRBD1 or TRBD2 for D (5 bases each). V was pared by 4 bases and J by 5 bases, with 17 bases between. The CDR3 totals 15 residues. This CDR3 is CASSSDRDLRETQYF. Written as DNA, the CDR3 is TGTGCCAGCAGTTCCGACCGGGACCTGAGGGAGACCCAGTACTTC.

This clonotype was found a few times. This sequence joins TRBV5-5 and TRBJ2-7; D uncertain. Germline V lookup: CDR1 SGHKS, CDR2 YYEKEE (reference sequence). There are 12 residues in the CDR3. V was shortened by 6 bases and J by 4 bases, with 11 bases between the two germline ends. The CDR3 region is CASTSDGYEQYF. The CDR3 DNA reads TGTGCCAGCACCTCGGACGGTTACGAGCAGTACTTC.

There are many counts of this clonotype. The rearrangement links TRBV4-1 to TRBJ1-1, with D unresolved. Germline V gene data show CDR1 as MGHRA and CDR2 as YSYEKL. CDR3 length: 11 residues. The ends were cut back, 1 base at V and 6 bases at J, with 3 bases in the middle. CDR3 sequence reads: CASSQGAEAFF. Here the CDR3 DNA reads TGCGCCAGCAGCCAAGGGGCTGAAGCTTTCTTT.

This clonotype was picked up a small number of times. This chain connects TRBV11-2 to TRBJ2-1; TRBD2 agrees at 12 bases. The germline CDR1 and CDR2 sequences are SGHAT and FQNNGV. J lost 6 bases, V lost 5 bases, and 5 bases had no gene match. The CDR3 is 15 amino acids. The CDR3 loop is CASSGTSGFSNEQFF. The CDR3 DNA reads as TGTGCCAGCAGCGGGACTAGCGGGTTTTCCAATGAGCAGTTCTTC.

This clonotype was recorded many times. The chain employs TRBV27 and TRBJ2-7, with 8 bases identical to TRBD1. With V trimmed by 11 bases and J by 6 bases, 12 bases remained unmatched. Germline-derived CDR1 and CDR2 are MNHEY and SMNVEV (reference sequence). The CDR3 contains 13 residues. The chain's CDR3 is CAVRTGGISEQYF. CDR3 coding DNA: TGTGCCGTCCGAACAGGGGGTATCTCCGAGCAGTACTTC.

The rearrangement joins TRBV28 to TRBJ2-4, with D hard to call. Germline CDR1 MDHEN, CDR2 SYDVKM. The CDR3 extends over 12 amino acids. V was shortened by 5 bases and J by 8 bases, with 10 bases between the two germline ends. The CDR3 region has the DNA TGTGCCAGCAGTCCCCGTCGGCACATTCAGTACTTC. This sequence encodes CASSPRRHIQYF.